This T cell receptor (beta chain) originates from a study of PD-1 blockade in mismatch repair-deficient tumors. PCR or immunohistochemistry showed mismatch repair deficiency in every enrolled patient. The CDR3 contains 15 residues. Germline V gene data show CDR1 as SGHAT and CDR2 as FQNNGV. Trimming removed 2 bases at V and 3 bases at J, with 14 bases between. Overall study findings and caveats: Tumor-resident clones, often undetectable pretreatment in blood, expanded then contracted after pembrolizumab.

About this clone: Its cognate antigen is unknown.

Using immunoSEQ multiplex PCR, the repertoire was profiled, and TCRdb retains in-frame clones only, with some absent. This table has about 120,000 clones, around nine tenths appearing once. The chain has TRBV11-2 and TRBJ2-7; possible D gene TRBD1, 6 bases. The sequence derives from an adult with mismatch repair-deficient cancer. The source was peripheral blood, collected almost 74 weeks after starting pembrolizumab. The CDR3 DNA reads as TGTGCCAGCAGCTTAAGTTCGCGGACAGTCTACGAGCAGTACTTC. Translation: CASSLSSRTVYEQYF.